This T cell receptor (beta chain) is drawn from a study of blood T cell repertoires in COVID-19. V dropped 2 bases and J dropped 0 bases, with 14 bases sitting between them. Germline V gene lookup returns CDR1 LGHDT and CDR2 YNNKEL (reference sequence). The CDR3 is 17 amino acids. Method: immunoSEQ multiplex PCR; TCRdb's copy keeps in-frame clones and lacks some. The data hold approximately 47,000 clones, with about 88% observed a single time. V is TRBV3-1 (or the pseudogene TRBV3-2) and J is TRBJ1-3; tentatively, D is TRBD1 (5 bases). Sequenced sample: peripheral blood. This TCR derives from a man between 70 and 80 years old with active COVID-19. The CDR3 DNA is TGTGCCAGCAGCCAATCCAGACAGCCTAGCTCTGGAAACACCATATATTTT. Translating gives CASSQSRQPSSGNTIYF.